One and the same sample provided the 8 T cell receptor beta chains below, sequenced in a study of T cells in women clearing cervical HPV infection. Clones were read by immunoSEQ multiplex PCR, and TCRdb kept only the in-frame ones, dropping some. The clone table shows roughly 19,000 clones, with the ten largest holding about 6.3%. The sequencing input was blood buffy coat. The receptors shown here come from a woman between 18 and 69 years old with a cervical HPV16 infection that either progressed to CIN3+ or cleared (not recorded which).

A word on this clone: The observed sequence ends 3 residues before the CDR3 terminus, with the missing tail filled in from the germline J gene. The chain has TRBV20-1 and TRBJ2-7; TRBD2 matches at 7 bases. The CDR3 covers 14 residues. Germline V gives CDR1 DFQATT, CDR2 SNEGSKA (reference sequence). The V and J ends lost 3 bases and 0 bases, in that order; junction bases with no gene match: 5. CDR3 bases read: TGCAGTGCTAGGTACGGGGGGAGCTCCTACGAG. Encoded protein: CSARYGGSSYE. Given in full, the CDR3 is CSARYGGSSYEQYF.

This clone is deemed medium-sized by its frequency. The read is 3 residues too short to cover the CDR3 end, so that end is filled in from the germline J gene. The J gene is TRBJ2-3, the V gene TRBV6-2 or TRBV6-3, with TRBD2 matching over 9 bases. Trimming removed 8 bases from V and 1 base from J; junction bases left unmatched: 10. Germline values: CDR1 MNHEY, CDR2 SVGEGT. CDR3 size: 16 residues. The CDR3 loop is CASGRISGRGTDTQYF. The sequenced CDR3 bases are TGTGCCAGCGGGAGAATTAGCGGGAGAGGCACAGATACG.

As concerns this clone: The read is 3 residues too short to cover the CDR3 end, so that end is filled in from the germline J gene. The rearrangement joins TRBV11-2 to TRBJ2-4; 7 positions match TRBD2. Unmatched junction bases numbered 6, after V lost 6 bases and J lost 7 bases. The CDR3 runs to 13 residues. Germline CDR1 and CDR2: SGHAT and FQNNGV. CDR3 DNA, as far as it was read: TGTGCCAGCAGGCCCTTACTAGCGAACATT. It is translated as CASRPLLANI. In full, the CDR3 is CASRPLLANIQYF.

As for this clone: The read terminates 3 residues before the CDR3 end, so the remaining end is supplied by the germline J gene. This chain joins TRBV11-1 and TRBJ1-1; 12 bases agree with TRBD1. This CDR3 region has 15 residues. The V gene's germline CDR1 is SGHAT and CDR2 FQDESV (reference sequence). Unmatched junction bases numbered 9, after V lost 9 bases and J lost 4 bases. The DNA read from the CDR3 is TGTGCCAGTTCAATCAGGGACAGGGGGCTCACTGAA. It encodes CASSIRDRGLTE. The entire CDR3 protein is CASSIRDRGLTEAFF.

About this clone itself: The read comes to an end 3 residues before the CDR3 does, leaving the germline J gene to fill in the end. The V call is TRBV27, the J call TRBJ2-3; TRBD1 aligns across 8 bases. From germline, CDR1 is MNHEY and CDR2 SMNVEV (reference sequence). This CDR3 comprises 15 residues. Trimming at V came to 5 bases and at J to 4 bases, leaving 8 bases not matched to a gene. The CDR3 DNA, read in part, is TGTGCCAGCAGTGACGGACAGGGTGGACCAGATACG. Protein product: CASSDGQGGPDT. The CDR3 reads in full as CASSDGQGGPDTQYF.

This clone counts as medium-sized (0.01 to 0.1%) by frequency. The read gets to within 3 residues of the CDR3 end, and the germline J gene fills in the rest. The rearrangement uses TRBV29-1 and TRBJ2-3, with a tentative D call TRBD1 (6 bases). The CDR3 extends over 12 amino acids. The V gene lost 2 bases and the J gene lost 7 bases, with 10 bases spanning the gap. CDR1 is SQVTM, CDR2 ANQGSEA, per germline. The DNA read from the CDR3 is TGCAGCGTTGAACAAGGGGGTAATACG. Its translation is CSVEQGGNT. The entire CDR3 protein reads CSVEQGGNTQYF.

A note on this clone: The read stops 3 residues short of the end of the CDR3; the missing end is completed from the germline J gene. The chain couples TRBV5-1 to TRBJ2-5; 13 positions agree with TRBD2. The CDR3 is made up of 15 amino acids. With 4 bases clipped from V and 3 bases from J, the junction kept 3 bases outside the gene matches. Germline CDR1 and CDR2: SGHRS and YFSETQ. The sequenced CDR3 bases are TGCGCCAGCAGCGGAGGGACTAGCGGGAAAGAGACC. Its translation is CASSGGTSGKET. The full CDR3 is CASSGGTSGKETQYF.

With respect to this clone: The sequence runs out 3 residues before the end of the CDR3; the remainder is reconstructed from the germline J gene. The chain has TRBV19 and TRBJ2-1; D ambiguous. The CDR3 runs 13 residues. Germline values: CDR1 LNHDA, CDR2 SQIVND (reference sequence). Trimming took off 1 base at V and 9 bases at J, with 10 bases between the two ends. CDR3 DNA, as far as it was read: TGTGCCAGTAGTATAGCAGTTTCTGGTGAG. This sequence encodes CASSIAVSGE. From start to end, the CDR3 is CASSIAVSGEQFF.